These 19 T cell receptor beta chains came from one sample sequenced in a study of T cell changes during pregnancy in multiple sclerosis. TCRdb's table, derived via immunoSEQ multiplex PCR, lists solely in-frame clones and lacks some. The sample includes tens of thousands of clones, roughly nine tenths seen only once; the top ten take 10% to 15%. Sequences were derived from CD8+ T cells from peripheral blood mononuclear cells, sampled in the first trimester of pregnancy. Receptor source: a female donor with multiple sclerosis, enrolled in a pregnancy study.

The chain employs TRBV27 and TRBJ2-3; 8 bases agree with TRBD2. Per germline, CDR1 MNHEY and CDR2 SMNVEV (reference sequence). The V and J ends lost 5 bases and 0 bases, in that order; junction bases with no gene match: 7. CDR3 length: 16 amino acids. The CDR3 region has the DNA TGTGCCAGCAGTCTTCTCTTAGCGGGGAGCACAGATACGCAGTATTTT. Translation gives CASSLLLAGSTDTQYF.

The V and J genes are TRBV5-6 and TRBJ2-7; TRBD1 is a possible D gene (6 bases). V was shortened by 5 bases and J by 5 bases, with 14 bases between the two germline ends. This CDR3 has 13 residues. Germline V gene data show CDR1 as SGHDT and CDR2 as YYEEEE. The CDR3 loop is CASRSGQSHEQYF. For the CDR3, the DNA is TGTGCCAGCAGATCAGGACAGAGCCACGAGCAGTACTTC.

The V call is TRBV7-9, the J call TRBJ1-3, with 7 bases lining up with TRBD1. The J segment lost 1 base and the V segment lost 5 bases, leaving 2 bases of the junction unmatched. This CDR3 has 14 amino acids. The V gene's germline CDR1 is SEHNR and CDR2 FQNEAQ (reference sequence). This chain's CDR3 is CASSPGGSGNTIYF. The CDR3 DNA reads TGTGCCAGCAGCCCAGGGGGGTCTGGAAACACCATATATTTT.

The chain employs TRBV6-6 and TRBJ1-1; tentatively, D is TRBD1 (6 bases). Trimming pared 5 bases from V and 0 bases from J, leaving 13 bases between. The CDR3 sequence is 15 residues long. In germline, CDR1 is MNHNY, CDR2 SVGAGI (reference sequence). The CDR3 DNA follows: TGTGCCAGCAGTCTCACAGGGCCCATGAACACTGAAGCTTTCTTT. Translating gives CASSLTGPMNTEAFF.

The genes are TRBV6-1 and TRBJ1-1, with TRBD1 identical over 10 bases. V was clipped by 3 bases and J by 1 base; unmatched bases: 2. The germline CDR1 and CDR2 sequences are MNHNS and SASEGT. This CDR3 region has 15 residues. The CDR3 loop reads CASSEGTGANTEAFF. CDR3 coding DNA: TGTGCCAGCAGTGAGGGGACAGGGGCGAACACTGAAGCTTTCTTT.

The chain joins TRBV7-3 to TRBJ1-2, with a possible D match to TRBD1 (6 bases). Germline loops: CDR1 SGHTA, CDR2 FQGTGA. Trimming left V 8 bases short and J 8 bases short, with 30 bases between. The CDR3 extends over 17 amino acids. CDR3 sequence (DNA): TGTGCCAGCGCCGGGTCGCTAGAGCGGGGGCCGTCCTACGGCTACACCTTC. This translates into CASAGSLERGPSYGYTF.

This clone appeared once. The rearrangement links TRBV27 to TRBJ2-1; 11 bases fit TRBD1. The CDR3 runs to 15 residues. Germline CDR1 MNHEY, CDR2 SMNVEV (reference sequence). V lost 3 bases to trimming and J lost 6 bases; unmatched junction nucleotides: 4. CDR3 loop: CASSFYGQGANEQFF. The DNA of the CDR3 is TGTGCCAGCAGTTTTTATGGACAGGGGGCCAATGAGCAGTTCTTC.

The rearrangement uses TRBV5-4 and TRBJ1-6; the match to TRBD1 covers 10 bases. J gave up 14 bases and V 0 bases, and 8 bases lay outside the gene matches. CDR3 length equals 15 residues. The germline gives CDR1 SGHNT, CDR2 YYREEE (reference sequence). The CDR3 loop reads CASSLGPGQGNSLHF. CDR3 in DNA: TGTGCCAGCAGCTTGGGGCCGGGACAGGGGAACTCCCTCCACTTT.

In nucleotides, the CDR3 is TGTGCCAGTAGTATCCAGACAGCGAACACTGAAGCTTTCTTT. Translating gives CASSIQTANTEAFF. V gene TRBV19 combines with J gene TRBJ1-1; D perhaps matches TRBD1 (5 bases). The CDR3 extends over 14 amino acids. Between the trimmed V and J ends, which lost 3 bases and 1 base, there was a span of 9 bases. Germline loops: CDR1 LNHDA, CDR2 SQIVND (reference sequence). The complete variable domain, with remaining parts taken from reference TRBV19 and TRBJ1-1, reads DGGITQSPKYLFRKEGQNVTLSCEQNLNHDAMYWYRQDPGQGLRLIYYSQIVNDFQKGDIAEGYSVSREKKESFPLTVTSAQKNPTAFYLCASSIQTANTEAFFGQGTRLTVV.

The rearrangement links TRBV19 to TRBJ2-5, with 8 nucleotides matching TRBD2. The V gene end was trimmed by 6 bases and the J gene end by 2 bases; junction bases not matched to a gene: 8. CDR1 and CDR2 (germline): LNHDA, SQIVND (reference sequence). The CDR3 is 15 residues long. The CDR3 DNA is TGTGCCAGTAGAAAATTAGCGGGGTCACAAGAGACCCAGTACTTC. Protein sequence: CASRKLAGSQETQYF.

The chain recombines TRBV15 with TRBJ2-3; weak D call: TRBD2 (6 bases). CDR3 length: 17 residues. The V end was cut by 6 bases, the J end by 8 bases, with 27 bases between. Per germline, CDR1 LNHNV and CDR2 YYDKDF (reference sequence). As DNA, the CDR3 is TGTGCCACCAGTAAATCTAACAGCGGGTCCTCGCTGGGTACGCAGTATTTT. It yields the protein CATSKSNSGSSLGTQYF. Filled out from reference TRBV15 and TRBJ2-3, the complete variable domain reads DAMVIQNPRYQVTQFGKPVTLSCSQTLNHNVMYWYQQKSSQAPKLLFHYYDKDFNNEADTPDNFQSRRPNTSFCFLDIRSPGLGDTAMYLCATSKSNSGSSLGTQYFGPGTRLTVL.

V is TRBV4-1 and J is TRBJ2-5; D might be TRBD1 (5 bases). The CDR3 consists of 15 residues. Trimming removed 1 base from V and 1 base from J, with 10 bases in between. CDR1 MGHRA and CDR2 YSYEKL come from the germline V gene. This CDR3 is CASSQAWGGQETQYF. The CDR3 nucleotides read TGCGCCAGCAGCCAAGCTTGGGGCGGCCAAGAGACCCAGTACTTC.

This clone was seen just once. This chain connects TRBV6-5 to TRBJ2-5, with TRBD2 matching over 8 bases. V shed 8 bases, J shed 5 bases, and the junction held 10 bases outside the gene matches. The CDR3 runs 14 residues. Germline V lookup: CDR1 MNHEY, CDR2 SVGAGI. DNA for the CDR3: TGTGCCAGCTCTTTTTTAGCGGGGCACGAGACCCAGTACTTC. Protein product: CASSFLAGHETQYF.

The V call is TRBV2, the J call TRBJ2-1; 7 bases map to TRBD2. CDR1 and CDR2 from the germline V gene are SNHLY and FYNNEI. This CDR3 spans 15 amino acids. Unmatched junction bases numbered 12, after V lost 7 bases and J lost 6 bases. CDR3 sequence: CASTSGEAPGNEQFF. Here the CDR3 DNA reads TGTGCCAGCACGAGCGGGGAGGCTCCGGGCAATGAGCAGTTCTTC. Supplemented by reference TRBV2 and TRBJ2-1, the full variable domain reads EPEVTQTPSHQVTQMGQEVILRCVPISNHLYFYWYRQILGQKVEFLVSFYNNEISEKSEIFDDQFSVERPDGSNFTLKIRSTKLEDSAMYFCASTSGEAPGNEQFFGPGTRLTVL.

The chain uses TRBV27 and TRBJ2-7; D may be TRBD1 (5 bases). The CDR3 is 13 residues long. Germline values: CDR1 MNHEY, CDR2 SMNVEV (reference sequence). Trimming pared 8 bases from V and 3 bases from J, leaving 14 bases between. Here the CDR3 reads CASLGPGGYEQYF. The CDR3 DNA reads TGTGCCAGCTTGGGGCCCGGCGGCTACGAGCAGTACTTC.

The CDR3 spells CASSGWSTGTDTQYF. The CDR3 DNA follows: TGTGCCAGCAGTGGGTGGAGCACCGGCACAGATACGCAGTATTTT. The gene calls are TRBV2 and TRBJ2-3; the D is unclear. This CDR3 spans 15 amino acids. The germline gives CDR1 SNHLY, CDR2 FYNNEI. With 4 bases removed from V and 1 base from J, the gap between germline ends came to 12 bases.

The chain uses TRBV5-4 and TRBJ1-3; D call uncertain. The CDR3 length is 14 residues. CDR1 SGHNT and CDR2 YYREEE come from the germline V gene (reference sequence). Trimming removed 0 bases from V and 0 bases from J, with 4 bases in between. Here the CDR3 reads CASSLDSSGNTIYF. CDR3 nucleotide sequence: TGTGCCAGCAGCTTGGACAGCTCTGGAAACACCATATATTTT.

CDR3 region: CAWSVKTAWADTQYF. The CDR3 bases are TGTGCCTGGAGTGTCAAGACAGCCTGGGCGGATACGCAGTATTTT. This chain uses TRBV30 with TRBJ2-3, with a possible D match to TRBD1 (5 bases). With 0 bases removed from V and 6 bases from J, the gap between germline ends came to 16 bases. The CDR3 spans 15 residues. Looked up from germline, CDR1 is GTSNPN and CDR2 is SVGIG (reference sequence).

The chain joins TRBV29-1 to TRBJ2-7; D might be TRBD1 (7 bases). The CDR3 sequence is 13 residues long. V was cut by 6 bases and J by 7 bases, with 19 bases left in between. From germline, CDR1 is SQVTM and CDR2 ANQGSEA. CDR3 region: CSVLTGTSGEQYF. The CDR3 bases are TGCAGCGTGCTGACAGGGACTTCGGGTGAGCAGTACTTC.